The present TCR beta chain was sequenced within a study of T cell repertoires in cytomegalovirus infection. MiXCR, run by TCRdb on the reads, gives a single entry per CDR3 protein. The sample lists about 740,000 distinct CDR3 sequences; 35% to 40% were seen once. This clonotype was detected ten times or more. The CDR3 is 16 residues long. V lost 3 bases and J lost 4; bases outside the gene matches: 2. CDR1 is SGHTA, CDR2 FQGNSA, per germline. The V and J genes are TRBV7-2 and TRBJ2-3; TRBD2 aligns across 15 bases. The sequenced sample was PBMCs. The TCR originated in a human donor in good health (CMV status not recorded). Some clones in this sample may be carry-over from other donors' samples. The DNA for the CDR3 is TGTGCCAGCAGCTTTGGACTAGCGGGAGGGTCAGATACGCAGTATTTT. Protein sequence: CASSFGLAGGSDTQYF.